The T cell receptor beta chain described here comes from a study of T-cell reconstitution after alpha-beta-depleted transplantation in children. Study outcomes and limitations: Several hundred rapidly expanded clones from non-depleted graft cells reportedly supplied alpha-beta T cells about two months post-transplant. Day-60 TCRbeta diversity that was high in some patients was derived from surviving recipient T cells and thymic progenitors. Counts and diversity of T cells one year after transplant came mostly from newly produced T cells.

Unique molecular identifiers were used in preparing the TCRbeta library. TCRdb analysed the PCR reads with MiXCR anew, one entry per CDR3 protein. The profile shows some 840,000 distinct CDR3 sequences, roughly 15% of them singletons. The CDR3 runs 14 residues. CDR1 SGHRS and CDR2 YFSETQ come from the germline V gene. This clonotype was picked up many times. The antigen is undetermined. At one end the junction does not follow the germline gene, possibly because of a read error. The chain is built from TRBV5-1 and TRBJ2-6; D gene ambiguous. This receptor was obtained from a male patient between 10 and 17 years old who had a stem cell transplant for acute lymphoblastic leukemia, so the T cells may come from the graft donor. This specimen consisted of PBMCs, mostly from graft donor cells, obtained 360 days after TCRalphabeta/CD19-depleted stem cell transplant. The DNA of the CDR3 is TGTGCCAGCAGCCCAAGCTCTGGGGCCAACGTCCTGACTTTC. This gives the protein CASSPSSGANVLTF.